One sample yielded the 4 T cell receptor beta chains listed below, sequenced in a study of blood T cell repertoires in COVID-19 (dated by TCRdb to 2020 to 2022). The library was produced with the immunoSEQ multiplex PCR assay. TCRdb's version of the immuneACCESS table is confined to in-frame rearrangements and falls short of the full clone set. An unresolved V gene accounts for under half of the shortfall where checked; the remainder is of unknown origin. The sample has 130,000 to 150,000 clones on record, roughly three quarters of them singletons. The ten top clones hold 4.2% of the sample. Source material: peripheral blood. These receptor sequences come from a man in his fifties or sixties with acute or convalescent COVID-19.

This chain links TRBV6-1 with TRBJ1-6; D is undetermined. This CDR3 comprises 14 residues. The V end was cut by 0 bases, the J end by 6 bases, with 6 bases between. CDR1 MNHNS and CDR2 SASEGT come from the germline V gene. CDR3: CASSEAPSNSPLHF. The DNA for the CDR3 is TGTGCCAGCAGTGAAGCTCCGAGTAATTCACCCCTCCACTTT.

CDR3 DNA sequence: TGTGCCAGCAGCTCGGGTAGCGGGAGCCCAGATACGCAGTATTTT. It encodes CASSSGSGSPDTQYF. The genes are TRBV11-3 and TRBJ2-3; 9 positions match TRBD2. Germline loops: CDR1 SGHNT, CDR2 YENEEA. The CDR3 spans 15 residues. V lost 4 bases to trimming and J lost 4 bases; unmatched junction nucleotides: 6.

The chain uses TRBV23-1 and TRBJ2-7, with D perhaps TRBD1 (6 bases). TRBV23-1 is sorted into the ORF group, with uncertain function. V was pared by 4 bases and J by 2 bases, with 12 bases between. The CDR3 contains 14 residues. The CDR3 spells CASSLGTPPYEQYF. The CDR3 DNA reads as TGCGCCAGCAGTCTCGGGACACCTCCCTACGAGCAGTACTTC.

V usage is TRBV6-5 and J usage is TRBJ2-5, with TRBD2 matching over 15 bases. The V gene end was trimmed by 4 bases and the J gene end by 3 bases; junction bases not matched to a gene: 3. The germline CDR1 and CDR2 sequences are MNHEY and SVGAGI. The CDR3 sequence is 16 residues long. CDR3 loop: CASSSGLAGGEETQYF. The CDR3 nucleotides read TGTGCCAGCAGTTCAGGACTAGCGGGAGGGGAAGAGACCCAGTACTTC.